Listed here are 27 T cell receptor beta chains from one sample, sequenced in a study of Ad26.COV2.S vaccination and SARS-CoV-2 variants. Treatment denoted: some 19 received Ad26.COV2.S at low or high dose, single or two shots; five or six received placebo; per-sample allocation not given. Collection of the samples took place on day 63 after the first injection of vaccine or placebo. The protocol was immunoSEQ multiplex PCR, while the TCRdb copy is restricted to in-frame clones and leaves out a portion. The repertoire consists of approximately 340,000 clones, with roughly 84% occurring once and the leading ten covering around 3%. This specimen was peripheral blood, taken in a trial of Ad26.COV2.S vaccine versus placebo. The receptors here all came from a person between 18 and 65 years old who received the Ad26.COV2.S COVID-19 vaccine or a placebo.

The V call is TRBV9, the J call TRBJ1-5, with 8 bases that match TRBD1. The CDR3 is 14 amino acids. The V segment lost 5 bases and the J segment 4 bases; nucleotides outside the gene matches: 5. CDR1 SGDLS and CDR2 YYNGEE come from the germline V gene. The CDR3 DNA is TGTGCCAGCAGTCTCACAGGGGGGAATCAGCCCCAGCATTTT. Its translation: CASSLTGGNQPQHF.

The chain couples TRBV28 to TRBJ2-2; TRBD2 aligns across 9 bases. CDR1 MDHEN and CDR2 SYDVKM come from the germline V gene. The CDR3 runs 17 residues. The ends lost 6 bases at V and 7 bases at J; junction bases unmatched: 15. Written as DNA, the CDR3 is TGTGCCAGCAGCCAATTCGTGGCTAGCGGGATAAACGGGGAGCTGTTTTTT. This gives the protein CASSQFVASGINGELFF.

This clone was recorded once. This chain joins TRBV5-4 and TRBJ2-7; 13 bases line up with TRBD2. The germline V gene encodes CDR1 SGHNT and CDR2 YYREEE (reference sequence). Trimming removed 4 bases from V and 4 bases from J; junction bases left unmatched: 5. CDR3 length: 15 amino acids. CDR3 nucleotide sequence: TGTGCCAGCAGCGCCTCACTAGCGGGAGGGTACGAGCAGTACTTC. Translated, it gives CASSASLAGGYEQYF.

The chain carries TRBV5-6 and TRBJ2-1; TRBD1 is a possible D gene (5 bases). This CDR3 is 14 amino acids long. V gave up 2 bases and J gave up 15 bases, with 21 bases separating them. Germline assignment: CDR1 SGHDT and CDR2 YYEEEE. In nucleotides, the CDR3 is TGTGCCAGCAGCTTTGGGGCCGTCGGCTGGTTAGGGTTCTTC. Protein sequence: CASSFGAVGWLGFF.

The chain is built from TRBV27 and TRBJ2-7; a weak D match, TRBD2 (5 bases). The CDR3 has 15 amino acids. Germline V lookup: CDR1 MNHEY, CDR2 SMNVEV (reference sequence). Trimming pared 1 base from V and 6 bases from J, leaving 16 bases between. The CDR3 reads CASSLYRGAYGEQYF. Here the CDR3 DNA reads TGTGCCAGCAGTTTATATCGGGGAGCCTACGGCGAGCAGTACTTC.

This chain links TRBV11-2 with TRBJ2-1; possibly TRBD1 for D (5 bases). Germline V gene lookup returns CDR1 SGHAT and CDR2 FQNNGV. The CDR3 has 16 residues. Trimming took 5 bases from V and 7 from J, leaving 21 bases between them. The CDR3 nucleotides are TGTGCCAGCAGCCGCGTCGTCGGTCAGGGTCAGAATGAGCAGTTCTTC. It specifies CASSRVVGQGQNEQFF.

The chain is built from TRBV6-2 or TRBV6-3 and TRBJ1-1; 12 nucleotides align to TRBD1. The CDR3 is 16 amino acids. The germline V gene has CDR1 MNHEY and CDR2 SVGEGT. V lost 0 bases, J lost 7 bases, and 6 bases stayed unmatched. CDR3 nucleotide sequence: TGTGCCAGCAGTTACTCGGGACAGGGGGCGCGTCGTGAAGCTTTCTTT. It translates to CASSYSGQGARREAFF.

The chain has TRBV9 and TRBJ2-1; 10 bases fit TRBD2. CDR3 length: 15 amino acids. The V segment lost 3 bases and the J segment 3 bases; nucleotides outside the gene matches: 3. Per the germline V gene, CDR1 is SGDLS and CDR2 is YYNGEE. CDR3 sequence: CASSEREGRYNEQFF. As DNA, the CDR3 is TGTGCCAGCAGCGAGCGGGAGGGCCGCTACAATGAGCAGTTCTTC.

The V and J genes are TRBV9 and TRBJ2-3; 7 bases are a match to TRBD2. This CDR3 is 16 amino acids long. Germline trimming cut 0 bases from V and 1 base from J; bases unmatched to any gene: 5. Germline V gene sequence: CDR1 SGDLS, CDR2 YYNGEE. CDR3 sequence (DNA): TGTGCCAGCAGCGTAGACGGGGGAGGGCGCACAGATACGCAGTATTTT. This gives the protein CASSVDGGGRTDTQYF.

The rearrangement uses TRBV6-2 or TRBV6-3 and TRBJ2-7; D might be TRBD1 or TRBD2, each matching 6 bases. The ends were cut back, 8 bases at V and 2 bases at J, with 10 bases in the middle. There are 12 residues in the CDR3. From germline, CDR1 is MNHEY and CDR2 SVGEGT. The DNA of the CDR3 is TGTGCCAGCCGCCGGGGGCCCTACGAGCAGTACTTC. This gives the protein CASRRGPYEQYF.

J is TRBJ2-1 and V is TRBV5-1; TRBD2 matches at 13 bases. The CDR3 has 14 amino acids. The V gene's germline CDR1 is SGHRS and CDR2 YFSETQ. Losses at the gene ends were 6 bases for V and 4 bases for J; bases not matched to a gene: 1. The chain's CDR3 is CASKLAGGYNEQFF. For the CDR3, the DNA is TGCGCCAGCAAACTAGCGGGAGGGTACAATGAGCAGTTCTTC.

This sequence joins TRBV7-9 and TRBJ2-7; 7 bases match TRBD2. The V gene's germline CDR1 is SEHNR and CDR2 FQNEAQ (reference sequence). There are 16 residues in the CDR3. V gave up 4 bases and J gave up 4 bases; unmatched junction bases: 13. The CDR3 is CASSSFAEGGPYEQYF. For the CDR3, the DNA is TGTGCCAGCAGCTCCTTTGCAGAGGGAGGGCCTTACGAGCAGTACTTC.

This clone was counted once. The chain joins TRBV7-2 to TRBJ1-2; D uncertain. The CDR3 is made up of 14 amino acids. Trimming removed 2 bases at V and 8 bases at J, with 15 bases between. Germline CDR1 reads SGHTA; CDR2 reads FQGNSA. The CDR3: CASSLKGSPRGYTF. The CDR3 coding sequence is TGTGCCAGCAGCTTAAAAGGGTCCCCGAGGGGCTACACCTTC.

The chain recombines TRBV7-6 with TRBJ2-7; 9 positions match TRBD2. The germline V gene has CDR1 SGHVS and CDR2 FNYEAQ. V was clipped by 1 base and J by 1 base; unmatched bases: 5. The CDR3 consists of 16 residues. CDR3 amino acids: CASSLVSSGNSYEQYF. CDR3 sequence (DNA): TGTGCCAGCAGCTTAGTTTCTAGCGGGAATTCCTACGAGCAGTACTTC.

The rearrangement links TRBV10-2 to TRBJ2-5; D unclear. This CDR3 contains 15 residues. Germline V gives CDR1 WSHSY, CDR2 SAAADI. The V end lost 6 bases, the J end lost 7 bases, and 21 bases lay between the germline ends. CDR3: CASSNPSLGSLTQYF. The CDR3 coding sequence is TGCGCCAGCAGCAACCCATCCCTCGGGTCGCTGACCCAGTACTTC.

The CDR3 DNA reads as TGTGCCAGCAGCCCCGCCGGGACAGGGAACACCGGGGAGCTGTTTTTT. Translating it yields CASSPAGTGNTGELFF. The V gene is TRBV3-1 (or the pseudogene TRBV3-2), the J gene TRBJ2-2; 8 nucleotides match TRBD1. The V gene end was trimmed by 4 bases and the J gene end by 1 base; junction bases not matched to a gene: 5. Germline CDR1 LGHDT, CDR2 YNNKEL (reference sequence). The CDR3 is made up of 16 amino acids.

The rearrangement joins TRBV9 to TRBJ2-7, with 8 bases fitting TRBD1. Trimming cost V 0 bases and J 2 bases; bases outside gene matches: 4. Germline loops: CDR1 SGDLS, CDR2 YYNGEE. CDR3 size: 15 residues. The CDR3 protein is CASSVGAGGPYEQYF. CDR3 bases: TGTGCCAGCAGCGTAGGGGCAGGGGGCCCCTACGAGCAGTACTTC.

Written as DNA, the CDR3 is TGCGCCAGCAGCTTGGAACAGAATGGCTACACCTTC. Translation gives CASSLEQNGYTF. The chain recombines TRBV5-1 with TRBJ1-2; no clear D. This CDR3 region has 12 residues. The ends were cut back, 0 bases at V and 6 bases at J, with 6 bases in the middle. From germline, CDR1 is SGHRS and CDR2 YFSETQ.

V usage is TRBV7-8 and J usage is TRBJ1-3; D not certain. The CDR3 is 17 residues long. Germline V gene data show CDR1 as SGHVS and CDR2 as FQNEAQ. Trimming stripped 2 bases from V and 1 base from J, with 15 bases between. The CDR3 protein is CASSLRLGSRSGNTIYF. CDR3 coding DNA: TGTGCCAGCAGCTTAAGGTTGGGCAGCAGATCTGGAAACACCATATATTTT.

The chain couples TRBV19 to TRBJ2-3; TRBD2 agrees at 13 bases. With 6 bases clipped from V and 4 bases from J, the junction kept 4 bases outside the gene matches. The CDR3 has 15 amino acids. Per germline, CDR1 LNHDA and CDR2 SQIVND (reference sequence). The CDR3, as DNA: TGTGCCAGTAGAGGACTAGCGGGGGACGCAGATACGCAGTATTTT. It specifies CASRGLAGDADTQYF.

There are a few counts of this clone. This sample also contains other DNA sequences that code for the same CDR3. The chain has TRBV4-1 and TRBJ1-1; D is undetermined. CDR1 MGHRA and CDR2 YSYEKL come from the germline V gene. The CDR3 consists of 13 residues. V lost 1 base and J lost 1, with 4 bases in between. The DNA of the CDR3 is TGCGCCAGCAGCCAAGGAGGGAACACTGAAGCTTTCTTT. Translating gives CASSQGGNTEAFF.

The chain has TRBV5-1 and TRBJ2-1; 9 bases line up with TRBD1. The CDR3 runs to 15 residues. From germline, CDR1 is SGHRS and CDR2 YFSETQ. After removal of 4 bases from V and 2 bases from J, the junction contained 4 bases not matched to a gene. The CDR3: CASSLTGGAYNEQFF. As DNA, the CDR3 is TGCGCCAGCAGCCTGACAGGGGGTGCCTACAATGAGCAGTTCTTC.

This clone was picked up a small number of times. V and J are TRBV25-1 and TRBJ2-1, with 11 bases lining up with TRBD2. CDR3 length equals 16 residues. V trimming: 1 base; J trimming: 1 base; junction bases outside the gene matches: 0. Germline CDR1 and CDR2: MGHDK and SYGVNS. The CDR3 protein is CASSESSGRSYNEQFF. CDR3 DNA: TGTGCCAGCAGTGAATCTAGCGGGAGGTCCTACAATGAGCAGTTCTTC.

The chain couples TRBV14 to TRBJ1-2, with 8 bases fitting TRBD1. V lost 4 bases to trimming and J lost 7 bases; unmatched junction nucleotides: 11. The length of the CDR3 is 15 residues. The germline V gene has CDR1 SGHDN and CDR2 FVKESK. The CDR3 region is CASSPWDRMVSGYTF. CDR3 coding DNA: TGTGCCAGCAGCCCCTGGGACAGGATGGTTAGTGGCTACACCTTC. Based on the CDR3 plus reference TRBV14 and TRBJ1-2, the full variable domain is EAGVTQFPSHSVIEKGQTVTLRCDPISGHDNLYWYRRVMGKEIKFLLHFVKESKQDESGMPNNRFLAERTGGTYSTLKVQPAELEDSGVYFCASSPWDRMVSGYTFGSGTRLTVV.

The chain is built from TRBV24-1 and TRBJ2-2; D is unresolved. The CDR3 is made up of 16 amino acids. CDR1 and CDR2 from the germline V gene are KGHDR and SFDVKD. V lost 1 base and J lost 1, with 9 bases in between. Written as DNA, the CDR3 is TGTGCCACCAGTGATTTCGGGCAGCAGAACACCGGGGAGCTGTTTTTT. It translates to CATSDFGQQNTGELFF.

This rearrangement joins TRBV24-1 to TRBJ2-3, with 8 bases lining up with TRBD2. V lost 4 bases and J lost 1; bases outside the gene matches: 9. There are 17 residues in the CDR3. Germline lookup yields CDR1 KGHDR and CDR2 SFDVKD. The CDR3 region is CATSDPDQAGGTDTQYF. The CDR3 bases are TGTGCCACCAGTGACCCTGATCAAGCGGGGGGCACAGATACGCAGTATTTT.

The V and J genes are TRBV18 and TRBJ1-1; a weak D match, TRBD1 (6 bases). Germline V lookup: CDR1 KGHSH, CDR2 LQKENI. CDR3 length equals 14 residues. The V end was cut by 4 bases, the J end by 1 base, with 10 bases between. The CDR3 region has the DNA TGTGCCAGCTCACAACAGGGTCAGAACACTGAAGCTTTCTTT. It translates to CASSQQGQNTEAFF. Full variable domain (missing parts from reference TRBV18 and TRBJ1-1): NAGVMQNPRHLVRRRGQEARLRCSPMKGHSHVYWYRQLPEEGLKFMVYLQKENIIDESGMPKERFSAEFPKEGPSILRIQQVVRGDSAAYFCASSQQGQNTEAFFGQGTRLTVV.